This T cell receptor (beta chain) was identified during a study of Ad26.COV2.S vaccination and SARS-CoV-2 variants. For the study at large: The donor was enrolled in the Ad26.COV2.S arm of the COV1001 trial. Dosing was one shot or two shots 56 days apart.

The sample's treatment: about 20 received Ad26.COV2.S at low or high dose, single or two shots; 5 received placebo; per-sample allocation not given. Following the first vaccine or placebo injection, samples were taken on day 63. This clone turned up a few times. Its antigen is not identified. Assay: immunoSEQ multiplex PCR; the TCRdb copy retains only in-frame clones and omits some. The table records about 320,000 clones, about 86% of them present only once. Study-wide findings and caveats: It was vaccine recipients, not placebo recipients, who had the higher spike-specific TCR breadth. Recipients of vaccine and of placebo showed similar breadth of their non-spike TCR repertoires.

The sample consisted of peripheral blood, taken in a trial of Ad26.COV2.S vaccine versus placebo. This sequence was found in a person aged 18-60 years who received the Ad26.COV2.S COVID-19 vaccine or a placebo.

The CDR3 loop reads CASSLDAGALMTQYF. For the CDR3, the DNA is TGCGCCAGCAGCTTGGATGCGGGGGCCTTAATGACCCAGTACTTC. The rearrangement joins TRBV5-1 to TRBJ2-5; perhaps TRBD2 as D (7 bases). The germline V gene has CDR1 SGHRS and CDR2 YFSETQ. V gave up 0 bases and J gave up 7 bases, with 16 bases separating them. CDR3 length: 15 residues.